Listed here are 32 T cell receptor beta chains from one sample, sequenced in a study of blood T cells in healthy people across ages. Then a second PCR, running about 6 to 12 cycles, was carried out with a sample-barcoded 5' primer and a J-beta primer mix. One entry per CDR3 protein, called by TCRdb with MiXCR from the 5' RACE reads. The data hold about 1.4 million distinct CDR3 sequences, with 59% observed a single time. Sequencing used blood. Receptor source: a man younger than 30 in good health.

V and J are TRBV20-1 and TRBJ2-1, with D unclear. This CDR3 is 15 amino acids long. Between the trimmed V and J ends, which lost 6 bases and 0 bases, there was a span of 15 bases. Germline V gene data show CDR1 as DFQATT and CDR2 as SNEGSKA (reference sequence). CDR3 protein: CSAPEEVSSYNEQFF. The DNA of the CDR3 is TGCAGTGCCCCAGAAGAGGTGAGCTCCTACAATGAGCAGTTCTTC.

CDR3 in amino acids: CASSDENRRSSYNEQFF. DNA of the CDR3: TGCGCCAGCAGTGACGAAAACAGGCGCAGCTCCTACAATGAGCAGTTCTTC. The chain is built from TRBV10-2 and TRBJ2-1, with D possibly being TRBD1 (5 bases). Trimming removed 3 bases at V and 0 bases at J, with 15 bases between. Germline values: CDR1 WSHSY, CDR2 SAAADI. The CDR3 runs 17 residues.

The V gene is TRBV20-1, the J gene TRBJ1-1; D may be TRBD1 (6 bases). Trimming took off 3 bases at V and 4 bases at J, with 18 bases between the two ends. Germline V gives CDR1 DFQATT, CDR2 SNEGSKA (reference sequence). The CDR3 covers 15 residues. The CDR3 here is CSASSPTGLATEAFF. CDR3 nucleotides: TGCAGTGCTAGCAGCCCCACAGGGTTGGCCACTGAAGCTTTCTTT.

The CDR3 here is CASSQDRPGVYNEQFF. DNA for the CDR3: TGCGCCAGCAGCCAAGACCGCCCGGGGGTCTACAATGAGCAGTTCTTC. This chain uses TRBV4-3 with TRBJ2-1, with D perhaps TRBD2 (6 bases). CDR1 and CDR2 from the germline V gene are LGHNA and YSLEER. The CDR3 covers 16 residues. Between the trimmed V and J ends, which lost 0 bases and 3 bases, there was a span of 12 bases.

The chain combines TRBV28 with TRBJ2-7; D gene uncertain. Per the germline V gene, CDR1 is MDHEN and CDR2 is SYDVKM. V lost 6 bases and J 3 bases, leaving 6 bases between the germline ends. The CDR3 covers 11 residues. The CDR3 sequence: CASRLLYEQYF. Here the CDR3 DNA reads TGTGCCAGCAGGTTGCTCTACGAGCAGTACTTC.

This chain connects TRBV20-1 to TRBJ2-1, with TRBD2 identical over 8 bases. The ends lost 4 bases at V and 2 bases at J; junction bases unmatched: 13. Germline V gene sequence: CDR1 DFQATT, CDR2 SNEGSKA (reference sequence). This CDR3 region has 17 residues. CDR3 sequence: CSAIRPRGAGAYNEQFF. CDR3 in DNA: TGCAGTGCTATTCGTCCGCGGGGAGCGGGAGCCTACAATGAGCAGTTCTTC.

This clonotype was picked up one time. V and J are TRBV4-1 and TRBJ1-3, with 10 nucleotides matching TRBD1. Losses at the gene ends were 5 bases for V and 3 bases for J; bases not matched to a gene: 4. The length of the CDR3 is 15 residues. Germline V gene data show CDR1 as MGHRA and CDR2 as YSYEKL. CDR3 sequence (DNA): TGCGCCAGCAGCGACGGGACAGGGGATGGAAACACCATATATTTT. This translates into CASSDGTGDGNTIYF.

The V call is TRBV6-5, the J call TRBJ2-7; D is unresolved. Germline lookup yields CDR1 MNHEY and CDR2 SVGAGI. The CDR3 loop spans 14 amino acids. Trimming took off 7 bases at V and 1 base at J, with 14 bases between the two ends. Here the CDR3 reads CASTTTGSSYEQYF. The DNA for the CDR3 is TGTGCCAGCACTACGACTGGCTCATCCTACGAGCAGTACTTC.

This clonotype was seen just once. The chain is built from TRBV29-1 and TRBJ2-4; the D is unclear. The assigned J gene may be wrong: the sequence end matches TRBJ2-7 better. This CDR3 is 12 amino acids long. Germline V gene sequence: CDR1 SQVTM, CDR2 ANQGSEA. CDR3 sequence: CSVEVTRYEQYF. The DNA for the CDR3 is TGCAGCGTTGAAGTTACTCGGTACGAGCAGTACTTC.

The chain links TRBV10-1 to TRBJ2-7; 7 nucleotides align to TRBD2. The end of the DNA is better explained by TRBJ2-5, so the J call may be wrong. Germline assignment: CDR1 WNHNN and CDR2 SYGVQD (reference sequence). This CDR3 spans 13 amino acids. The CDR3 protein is CASSSSGEQTQYF. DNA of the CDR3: TGCGCCAGCAGTTCGAGCGGGGAACAGACCCAGTACTTC.

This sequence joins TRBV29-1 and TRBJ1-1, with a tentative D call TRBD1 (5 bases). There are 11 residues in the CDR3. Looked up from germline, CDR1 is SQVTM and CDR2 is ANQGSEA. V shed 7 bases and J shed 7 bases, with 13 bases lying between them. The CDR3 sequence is CSGGRGSEAFF. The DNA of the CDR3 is TGCAGCGGTGGACGGGGGAGTGAAGCTTTCTTT.

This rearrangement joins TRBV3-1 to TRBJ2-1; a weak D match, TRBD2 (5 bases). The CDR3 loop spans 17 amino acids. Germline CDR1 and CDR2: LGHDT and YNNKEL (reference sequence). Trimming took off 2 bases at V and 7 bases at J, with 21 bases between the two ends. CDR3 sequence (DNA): TGTGCCAGCAGCCAAAGTGGAACTAGAACTCTGCGGAATGAGCAGTTCTTC. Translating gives CASSQSGTRTLRNEQFF.

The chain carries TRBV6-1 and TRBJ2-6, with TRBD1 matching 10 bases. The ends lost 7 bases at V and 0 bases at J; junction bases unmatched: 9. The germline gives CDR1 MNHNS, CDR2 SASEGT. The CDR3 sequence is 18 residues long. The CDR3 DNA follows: TGTGCCAGCACCCGAGGGACAGGGGCAATCTCTGGGGCCAACGTCCTGACTTTC. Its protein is CASTRGTGAISGANVLTF.

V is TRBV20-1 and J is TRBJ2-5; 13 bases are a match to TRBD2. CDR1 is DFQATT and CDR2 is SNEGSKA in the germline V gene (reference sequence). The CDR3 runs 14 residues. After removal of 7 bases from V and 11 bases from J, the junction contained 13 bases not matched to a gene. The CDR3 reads CSVPGTSGVDEQYF. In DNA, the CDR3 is TGCAGTGTTCCCGGGACTAGCGGGGTCGATGAGCAGTACTTC.

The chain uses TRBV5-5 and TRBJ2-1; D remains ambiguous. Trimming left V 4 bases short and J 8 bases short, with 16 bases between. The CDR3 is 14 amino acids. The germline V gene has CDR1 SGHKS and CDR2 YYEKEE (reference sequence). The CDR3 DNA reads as TGTGCCAGCAGCGTGTCAGACGGAAACGATGAGCAGTTCTTC. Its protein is CASSVSDGNDEQFF.

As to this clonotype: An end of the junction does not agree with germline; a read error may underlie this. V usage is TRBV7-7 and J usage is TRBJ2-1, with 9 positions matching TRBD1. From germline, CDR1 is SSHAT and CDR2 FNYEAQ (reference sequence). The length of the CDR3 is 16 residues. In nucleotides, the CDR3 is TGTGCTAGCAGCTTAGCGATGGATGGGACAGGGAATGAGCAGTTCTTC. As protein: CASSLAMDGTGNEQFF.

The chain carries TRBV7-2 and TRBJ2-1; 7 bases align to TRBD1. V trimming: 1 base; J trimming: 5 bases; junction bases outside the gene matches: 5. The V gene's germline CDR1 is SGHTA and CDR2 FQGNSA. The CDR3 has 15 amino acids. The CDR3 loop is CASSLEQGTHNEQFF. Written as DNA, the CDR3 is TGTGCCAGCAGCTTAGAACAGGGGACCCACAATGAGCAGTTCTTC.

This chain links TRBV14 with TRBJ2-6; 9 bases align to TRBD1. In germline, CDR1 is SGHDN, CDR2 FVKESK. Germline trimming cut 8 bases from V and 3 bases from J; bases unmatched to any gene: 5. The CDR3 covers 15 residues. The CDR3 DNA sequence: TGTGCCAGCCGGGACAGGGACATTGGGGCCAACGTCCTGACTTTC. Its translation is CASRDRDIGANVLTF.

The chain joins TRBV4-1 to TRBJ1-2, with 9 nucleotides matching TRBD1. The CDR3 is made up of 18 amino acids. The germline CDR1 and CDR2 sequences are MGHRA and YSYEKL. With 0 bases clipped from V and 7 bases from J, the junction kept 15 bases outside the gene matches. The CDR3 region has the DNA TGCGCCAGCAGCCAAGATGGAGTGGACAGGGGCCAAATGGGTGGCTACACCTTC. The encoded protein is CASSQDGVDRGQMGGYTF.

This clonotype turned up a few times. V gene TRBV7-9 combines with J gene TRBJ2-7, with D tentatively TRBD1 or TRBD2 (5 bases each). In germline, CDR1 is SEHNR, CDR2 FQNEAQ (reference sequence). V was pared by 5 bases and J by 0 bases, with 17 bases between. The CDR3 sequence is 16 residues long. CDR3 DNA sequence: TGTGCCAGCAGCCTACCCGGGACGATTAGCTCCTACGAGCAGTACTTC. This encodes CASSLPGTISSYEQYF.

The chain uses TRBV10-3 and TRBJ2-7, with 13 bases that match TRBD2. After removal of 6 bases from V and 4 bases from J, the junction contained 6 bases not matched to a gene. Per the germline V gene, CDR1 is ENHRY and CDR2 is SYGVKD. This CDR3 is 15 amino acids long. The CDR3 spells CAISPGLAGDYEQYF. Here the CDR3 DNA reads TGTGCCATCAGCCCAGGACTAGCGGGAGATTACGAGCAGTACTTC.

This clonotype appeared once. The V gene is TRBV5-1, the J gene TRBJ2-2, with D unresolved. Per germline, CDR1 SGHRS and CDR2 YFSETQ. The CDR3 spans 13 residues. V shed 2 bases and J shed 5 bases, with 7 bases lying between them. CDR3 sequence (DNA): TGCGCCAGCAGCTTACCAGAGACCGGGGAGCTGTTTTTT. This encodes CASSLPETGELFF.

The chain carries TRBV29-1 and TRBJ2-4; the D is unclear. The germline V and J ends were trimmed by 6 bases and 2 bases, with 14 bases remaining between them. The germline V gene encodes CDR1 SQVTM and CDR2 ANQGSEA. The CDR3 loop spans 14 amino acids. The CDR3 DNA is TGCAGCGTCCCTGACGGAGTGTCCAAAAACATTCAGTACTTC. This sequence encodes CSVPDGVSKNIQYF. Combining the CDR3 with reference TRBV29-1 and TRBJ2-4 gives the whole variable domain SAVISQKPSRDICQRGTSLTIQCQVDSQVTMMFWYRQQPGQSLTLIATANQGSEATYESGFVIDKFPISRPNLTFSTLTVSNMSPEDSSIYLCSVPDGVSKNIQYFGAGTRLSVL.

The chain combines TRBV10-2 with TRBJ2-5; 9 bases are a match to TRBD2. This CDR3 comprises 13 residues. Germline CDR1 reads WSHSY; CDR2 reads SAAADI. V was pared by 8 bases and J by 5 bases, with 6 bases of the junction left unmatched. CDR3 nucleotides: TGCGCCAGCGAGGCACTAGCGGGTGAGACCCAGTACTTC. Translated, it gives CASEALAGETQYF.

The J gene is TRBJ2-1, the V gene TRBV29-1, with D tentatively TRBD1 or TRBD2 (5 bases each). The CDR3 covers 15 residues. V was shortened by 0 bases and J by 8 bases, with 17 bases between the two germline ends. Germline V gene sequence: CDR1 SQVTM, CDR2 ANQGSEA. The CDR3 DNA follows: TGCAGCGTTGAAGATCGGGGCCAACATACTGATGAGCAGTTCTTC. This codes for CSVEDRGQHTDEQFF.

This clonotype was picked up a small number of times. CDR3 residues: CSGSGTGNVDTQYF. CDR3 coding DNA: TGCAGCGGGAGCGGGACAGGGAATGTAGATACGCAGTATTTT. This chain uses TRBV29-1 with TRBJ2-3; 9 bases fit TRBD1. V shed 7 bases, J shed 5 bases, and the junction held 10 bases outside the gene matches. The CDR3 spans 14 residues. The V gene's germline CDR1 is SQVTM and CDR2 ANQGSEA.

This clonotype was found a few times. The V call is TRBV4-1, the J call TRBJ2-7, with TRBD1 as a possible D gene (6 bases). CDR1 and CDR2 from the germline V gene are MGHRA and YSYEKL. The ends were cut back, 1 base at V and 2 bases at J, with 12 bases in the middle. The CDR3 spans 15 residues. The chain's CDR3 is CASSQGDTLPYEQYF. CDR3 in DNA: TGCGCCAGCAGCCAAGGGGACACTCTCCCCTACGAGCAGTACTTC.

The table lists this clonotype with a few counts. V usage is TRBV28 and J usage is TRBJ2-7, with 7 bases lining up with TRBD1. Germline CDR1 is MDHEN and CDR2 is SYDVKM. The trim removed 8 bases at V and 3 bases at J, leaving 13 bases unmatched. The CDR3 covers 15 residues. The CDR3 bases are TGTGCCAGCGGTAGACTAATAGGACAGGTCTACGAGCAGTACTTC. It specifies CASGRLIGQVYEQYF.

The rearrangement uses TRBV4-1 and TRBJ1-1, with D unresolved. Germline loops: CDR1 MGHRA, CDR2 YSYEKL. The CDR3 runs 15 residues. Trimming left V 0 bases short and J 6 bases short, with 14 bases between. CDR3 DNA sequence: TGCGCCAGCAGCCAAGACTCAAGCAACGGGGCTGAAGCTTTCTTT. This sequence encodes CASSQDSSNGAEAFF.

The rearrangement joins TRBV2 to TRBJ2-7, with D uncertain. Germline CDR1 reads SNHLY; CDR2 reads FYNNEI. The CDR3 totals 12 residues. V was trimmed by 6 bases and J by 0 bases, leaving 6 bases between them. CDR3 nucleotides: TGTGCCAGCAGACTGAGCTCCTACGAGCAGTACTTC. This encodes CASRLSSYEQYF.

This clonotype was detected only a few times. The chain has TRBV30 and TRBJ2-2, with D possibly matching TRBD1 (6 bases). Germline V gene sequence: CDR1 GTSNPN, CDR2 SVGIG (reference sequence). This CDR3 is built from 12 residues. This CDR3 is CAVTGFTGELFF. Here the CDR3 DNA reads TGTGCAGTTACAGGGTTCACCGGGGAGCTGTTTTTT.

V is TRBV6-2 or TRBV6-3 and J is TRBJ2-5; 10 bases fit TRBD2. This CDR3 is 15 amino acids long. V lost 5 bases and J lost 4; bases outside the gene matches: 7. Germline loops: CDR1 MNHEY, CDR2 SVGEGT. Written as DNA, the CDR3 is TGTGCCAGCAGTCTCGAGCGGGGGGGCGTAGAGACCCAGTACTTC. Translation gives CASSLERGGVETQYF.